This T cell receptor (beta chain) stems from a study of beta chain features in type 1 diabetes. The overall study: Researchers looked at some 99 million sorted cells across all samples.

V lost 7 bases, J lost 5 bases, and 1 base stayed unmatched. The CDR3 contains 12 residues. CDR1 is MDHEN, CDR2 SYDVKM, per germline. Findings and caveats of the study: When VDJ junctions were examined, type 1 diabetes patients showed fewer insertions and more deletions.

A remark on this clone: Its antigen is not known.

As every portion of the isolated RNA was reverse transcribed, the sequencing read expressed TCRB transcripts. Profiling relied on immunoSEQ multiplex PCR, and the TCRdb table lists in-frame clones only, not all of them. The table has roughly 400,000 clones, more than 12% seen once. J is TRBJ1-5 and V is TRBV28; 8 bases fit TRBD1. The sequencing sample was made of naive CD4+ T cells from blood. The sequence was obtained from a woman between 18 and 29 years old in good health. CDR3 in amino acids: CASKTGDQPQHF. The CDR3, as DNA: TGTGCCAGCAAGACAGGGGATCAGCCCCAGCATTTT.